The rows below give T cell receptor beta chains drawn from one sample of a study of shared clonotypes between healthy human individuals. Sequenced by immunoSEQ multiplex PCR; TCRdb stores in-frame clones only, minus some. In the table there are 2 million to 2.5 million clones, 95% of which are singletons. Sequenced: naive CD4+ T cells sorted from blood. These TCRs come from a man in his late teens or twenties in good health. Both conserved end residues are part of each CDR3. A D gene is named only where the DNA matches it firmly. Part of the rows lack a size; the others show once, few, many or a class for expanded clones.

D gene,clone size,V gene,J gene,CDR3 length,CDR3 DNA,CDR3 protein
.,once,TRBV27,TRBJ1-5,13,TGTGCCAGCAGCCCCCGTTGGGGGAGCGCCCAGCATTTT,CASSPRWGSAQHF
.,.,TRBV19,TRBJ2-1,15,TGTGCCAGCCTCCCCACGGGACATTGGAAAGGTGAGCAGTTCTTC,CASLPTGHWKGEQFF
.,.,TRBV7-2,TRBJ2-5,14,TGTGCCAGCAGCCCCCGACTGTTACAAGAGACCCAGTACTTC,CASSPRLLQETQYF
TRBD1,.,TRBV5-1,TRBJ1-1,13,TGCGCCAGCAGCGGGACAGAGAACACTGAAGCTTTCTTT,CASSGTENTEAFF
.,.,TRBV7-9,TRBJ2-5,13,TGTGCCAGCAGCTTAAGAGGGGAAGAGACCCAGTACTTC,CASSLRGEETQYF
.,.,TRBV2,TRBJ2-7,15,TGTGCCAGCAGTGGGTCGCCGAACAGGTCGTACGAGCAGTACTTC,CASSGSPNRSYEQYF
TRBD2,.,TRBV30,TRBJ2-1,16,TGTGCCTGGAGTGTCCTGGCGGGGGGCTCCTACAATGAGCAGTTCTTC,CAWSVLAGGSYNEQFF
TRBD1,.,TRBV7-3,TRBJ2-3,14,TGTGCCAGCAGCAGACAGGGAAGCACAGATACGCAGTATTTT,CASSRQGSTDTQYF
.,.,TRBV6-6,TRBJ2-6,15,TGTGCCAGCAGTTCCGTTCCCTCTGGGGCCAACGTCCTGACTTTC,CASSSVPSGANVLTF
.,.,TRBV5-1,TRBJ1-6,15,TGCGCCAGCAGCTTGGAACCGGGCCGTAATTCACCCCTCCACTTT,CASSLEPGRNSPLHF
.,.,TRBV7-9,TRBJ2-6,15,TGTGCCAGCAGCAAACAACAGACCTGGGCCAACGTCCTGACTTTC,CASSKQQTWANVLTF
.,.,TRBV7-9,TRBJ1-4,14,TGTGCCAGCAGCACCACCCGAAAGAATGAAAAACTGTTTTTT,CASSTTRKNEKLFF
.,.,TRBV5-6,TRBJ2-1,13,TGTGCCACCGCGCGTGTGACCTACAATGAGCAGTTCTTC,CATARVTYNEQFF
TRBD1,.,TRBV27,TRBJ2-7,14,TGTGCCAGCAGTTCGGGACAGCGACCCTACGAGCAGTACTTC,CASSSGQRPYEQYF
TRBD2,.,TRBV7-9,TRBJ2-5,16,TGTGCCAGCAGCCCCCGGCCAGCGGGGGGGCGAGAGACCCAGTACTTC,CASSPRPAGGRETQYF
TRBD2,.,TRBV7-2,TRBJ2-7,16,TGTGCCAGCAGCTTATCCGGGACTAGCGGGTCCTACGAGCAGTACTTC,CASSLSGTSGSYEQYF
.,.,TRBV19,TRBJ1-1,11,TGTGCCTGTCGACAGAACACTGAAGCTTTCTTT,CACRQNTEAFF
TRBD1,once,TRBV5-4,TRBJ2-1,17,TGTGCCAGCAGACCGGCGAAGCAGGGGGCCTCCTACAATGAGCAGTTCTTC,CASRPAKQGASYNEQFF
TRBD2,.,TRBV4-3,TRBJ2-3,18,TGCGCCAGCAGCCAAGATGCTAGCGGGAGTCGGGGCACAGATACGCAGTATTTT,CASSQDASGSRGTDTQYF
TRBD1,.,TRBV30,TRBJ2-1,14,TGTGCCTGGAGCTCCCGGACAGGCCACAATGAGCAGTTCTTC,CAWSSRTGHNEQFF
.,.,TRBV9,TRBJ2-7,14,TGTGCCAGCAGCGTAGAACCAGGATCCTACGAGCAGTACTTC,CASSVEPGSYEQYF
TRBD1,.,TRBV28,TRBJ1-4,13,TGTGCCAGCAGTCGACGGGACAGCGAAAAACTGTTTTTT,CASSRRDSEKLFF
.,.,TRBV30,TRBJ1-4,11,TGTGCCTGGAGTGGCCGCGACGAACTGTTTTTT,CAWSGRDELFF
.,.,TRBV28,TRBJ2-3,15,TGTGCCAGCAGTCTACGGACAGCCTCCACAGATACGCAGTATTTT,CASSLRTASTDTQYF
.,.,TRBV5-6,TRBJ1-6,14,TGTGCCAGCAGCTTGGTATGGGGGAATTCACCCCTCCACTTT,CASSLVWGNSPLHF
.,once,TRBV27,TRBJ1-5,15,TGTGCCAGCCGTGCCTGGGAGGGGGACAATCAGCCCCAGCATTTT,CASRAWEGDNQPQHF
.,.,TRBV7-2,TRBJ2-7,12,TGTGCCAGCAGCTTATGGTCCTACGAGCAGTACTTC,CASSLWSYEQYF
.,.,TRBV6-6,TRBJ2-7,12,TGTGCCAGCAGCAGACTTGACTACGAGCAGTACTTC,CASSRLDYEQYF
TRBD2,.,TRBV19,TRBJ2-3,17,TGTGCCAGTAGTACGTCGGGACTAGCGGGGGGACCAGATACGCAGTATTTT,CASSTSGLAGGPDTQYF
TRBD1,.,TRBV7-2,TRBJ2-7,15,TGTGCCAGCAGCCGTTTACAGGGGCCTTCCTACGAGCAGTACTTC,CASSRLQGPSYEQYF
.,.,TRBV19,TRBJ1-1,13,TGTGCCAGTAGTATATCACGGGAGACTGAAGCTTTCTTT,CASSISRETEAFF
TRBD2,.,TRBV5-6,TRBJ2-1,14,TGTGCCAGCAGCTTAGGTCCGGGAGGAGATGAGCAGTTCTTC,CASSLGPGGDEQFF
.,.,TRBV18,TRBJ2-7,15,TGTGCCAGCTCACCACGGGCAGGGACTTCCTACGAGCAGTACTTC,CASSPRAGTSYEQYF
.,once,TRBV25-1,TRBJ2-7,13,TGTGCCAGCAGTGAATCAGGGCCCTACGAGCAGTACTTC,CASSESGPYEQYF
.,.,TRBV7-2,TRBJ1-2,15,TGTGCCAGCAGCTTAGAGCGGCAGGTTCACTATGGCTACACCTTC,CASSLERQVHYGYTF
.,.,TRBV30,TRBJ1-2,13,TGTGCCTGGAGCCCGCGAGGGGGAGGGGGCTACACCTTC,CAWSPRGGGGYTF
TRBD2,.,TRBV30,TRBJ2-1,15,TGTGCCTGGAGTCAGACTAGCGGGGGCTACAATGAGCAGTTCTTC,CAWSQTSGGYNEQFF
TRBD1,once,TRBV6-5,TRBJ1-2,16,TGTGCCAGCAGTTACACGGGACAGGCCCAAAACTATGGCTACACCTTC,CASSYTGQAQNYGYTF
.,few,TRBV20-1,TRBJ2-1,10,TGCAGTGCTAGGGCGGATGAGCAGTTCTTC,CSARADEQFF
.,.,TRBV29-1,TRBJ2-1,14,TGCAGCGTTGGCGGGACTCTTGGGGTAAATGAGCAGTTCTTC,CSVGGTLGVNEQFF
TRBD2,.,TRBV6-5,TRBJ2-7,14,TGTGCCAGCATAGTGCCTAGCGGGGCCTACGAGCAGTACTTC,CASIVPSGAYEQYF